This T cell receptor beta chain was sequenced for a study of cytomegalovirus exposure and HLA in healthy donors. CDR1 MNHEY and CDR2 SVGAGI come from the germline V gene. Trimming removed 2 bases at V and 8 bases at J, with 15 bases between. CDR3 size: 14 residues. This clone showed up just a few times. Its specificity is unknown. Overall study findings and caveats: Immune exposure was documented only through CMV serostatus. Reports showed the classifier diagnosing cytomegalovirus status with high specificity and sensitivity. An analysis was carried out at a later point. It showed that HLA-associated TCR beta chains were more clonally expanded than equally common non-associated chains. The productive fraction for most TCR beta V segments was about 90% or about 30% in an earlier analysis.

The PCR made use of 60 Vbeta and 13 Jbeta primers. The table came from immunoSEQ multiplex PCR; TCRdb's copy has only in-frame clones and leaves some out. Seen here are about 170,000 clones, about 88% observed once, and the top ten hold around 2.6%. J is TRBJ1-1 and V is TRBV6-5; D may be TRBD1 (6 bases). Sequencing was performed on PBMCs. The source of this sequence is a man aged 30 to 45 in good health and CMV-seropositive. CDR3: CASSYQTPGTEAFF. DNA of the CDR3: TGTGCCAGCAGTTACCAGACTCCCGGGACAGAAGCTTTCTTT.